The 23 T cell receptor beta chains presented below share a single source sample, sequenced in a study of cytomegalovirus exposure and HLA in healthy donors. In the PCR, 60 Vbeta and 13 Jbeta primers were used. Profiled with immunoSEQ multiplex PCR; TCRdb holds only in-frame clones, not every one. Found here are about 77,000 clones, around 84% of them singletons; the top ten hold around 4.5%. Sequences were obtained from PBMCs. These receptors were obtained from a man in his forties in good health and CMV-seronegative.

The rearrangement links TRBV19 to TRBJ2-5, with 10 bases identical to TRBD2. Losses at the gene ends were 6 bases for V and 7 bases for J; bases not matched to a gene: 8. This CDR3 is 14 amino acids long. CDR1 and CDR2 (germline): LNHDA, SQIVND (reference sequence). The chain's CDR3 is CASRILAGEGTQYF. DNA for the CDR3: TGTGCCAGTAGGATTCTAGCGGGAGAAGGGACCCAGTACTTC.

The chain joins TRBV6-5 to TRBJ2-3; 7 nucleotides agree with TRBD2. With 8 bases clipped from V and 6 bases from J, the junction kept 14 bases outside the gene matches. This CDR3 spans 15 amino acids. CDR1 MNHEY and CDR2 SVGAGI come from the germline V gene. The CDR3 spells CASLPLASGGDTQYF. The DNA of the CDR3 is TGTGCCAGCCTTCCCCTCGCGTCGGGAGGCGATACGCAGTATTTT.

With regard to this clone: The sample holds other DNA sequences that translate to the same CDR3. V and J are TRBV11-2 and TRBJ2-3; D gene uncertain. The CDR3 consists of 13 residues. CDR1 is SGHAT and CDR2 is FQNNGV in the germline V gene. The ends were cut back, 0 bases at V and 4 bases at J, with 5 bases in the middle. The CDR3 sequence is CASSLDSADTQYF. The CDR3 DNA reads TGTGCCAGCAGCTTAGATAGTGCAGATACGCAGTATTTT. The full variable domain, with the rest looked up from reference TRBV11-2 and TRBJ2-3, is EAGVAQSPRYKIIEKRQSVAFWCNPISGHATLYWYQQILGQGPKLLIQFQNNGVVDDSQLPKDRFSAERLKGVDSTLKIQPAKLEDSAVYLCASSLDSADTQYFGPGTRLTVL.

The rearrangement links TRBV11-2 to TRBJ2-1, with TRBD2 matching 12 bases. The germline CDR1 and CDR2 sequences are SGHAT and FQNNGV. The trim removed 5 bases at V and 8 bases at J, leaving 10 bases unmatched. This CDR3 comprises 16 residues. The CDR3 reads CASSAARTSGTDEQFF. The CDR3 bases are TGTGCCAGCAGCGCTGCCCGGACTAGCGGGACAGATGAGCAGTTCTTC.

This clone was seen only a few times. The rearrangement links TRBV5-4 to TRBJ2-7; 12 nucleotides match TRBD2. The germline gives CDR1 SGHNT, CDR2 YYREEE (reference sequence). The CDR3 consists of 16 residues. V gave up 5 bases and J gave up 1 base; unmatched junction bases: 7. The CDR3 protein is CASSYPSGGGSYEQYF. The CDR3 region has the DNA TGTGCCAGCAGTTACCCTAGCGGGGGGGGTTCCTACGAGCAGTACTTC.

This chain connects TRBV28 to TRBJ2-3; 7 positions agree with TRBD1. The CDR3 spans 14 residues. V lost 6 bases and J lost 5; bases outside the gene matches: 8. The germline gives CDR1 MDHEN, CDR2 SYDVKM. The CDR3 loop is CASRTDRVKDTQYF. In DNA, the CDR3 is TGTGCCAGCAGAACTGACAGGGTAAAAGATACGCAGTATTTT.

The V and J genes are TRBV18 and TRBJ1-2; 7 bases agree with TRBD1. The V gene end was trimmed by 6 bases and the J gene end by 3 bases; junction bases not matched to a gene: 7. Germline assignment: CDR1 KGHSH and CDR2 LQKENI. The CDR3 length is 14 residues. The CDR3 DNA reads TGTGCCAGCTCCACAGATCAGGGGGACTATGGCTACACCTTC. Its protein product is CASSTDQGDYGYTF. The whole variable domain, remainder taken from reference TRBV18 and TRBJ1-2, is NAGVMQNPRHLVRRRGQEARLRCSPMKGHSHVYWYRQLPEEGLKFMVYLQKENIIDESGMPKERFSAEFPKEGPSILRIQQVVRGDSAAYFCASSTDQGDYGYTFGSGTRLTVV.

The chain links TRBV5-1 to TRBJ2-5; D call uncertain. The CDR3 extends over 14 amino acids. The V and J ends lost 3 bases and 0 bases respectively, with 9 bases between them. Germline V gene data show CDR1 as SGHRS and CDR2 as YFSETQ. CDR3 loop: CASSSPPNQETQYF. CDR3 sequence (DNA): TGCGCCAGCAGCTCCCCCCCTAACCAAGAGACCCAGTACTTC. Full variable domain (remainder filled in from reference TRBV5-1 and TRBJ2-5): KAGVTQTPRYLIKTRGQQVTLSCSPISGHRSVSWYQQTPGQGLQFLFEYFSETQRNKGNFPGRFSGRQFSNSRSEMNVSTLELGDSALYLCASSSPPNQETQYFGPGTRLLVL.

This clone was observed a handful of times. The chain carries TRBV5-6 and TRBJ1-4; 9 positions match TRBD1. Looked up from germline, CDR1 is SGHDT and CDR2 is YYEEEE. V lost 4 bases to trimming and J lost 2 bases; unmatched junction nucleotides: 3. The CDR3 is 15 residues long. The CDR3: CASSHRGPTNEKLFF. CDR3 DNA sequence: TGTGCCAGCAGCCACAGGGGGCCTACTAATGAAAAACTGTTTTTT.

The genes are TRBV2 and TRBJ2-5, with D perhaps matching TRBD2 (5 bases). V was cut by 2 bases and J by 1 base, with 11 bases left in between. Germline V lookup: CDR1 SNHLY, CDR2 FYNNEI. CDR3 length: 15 amino acids. The CDR3 here is CASSEREPPQETQYF. In DNA form, the CDR3 reads TGTGCCAGCAGTGAACGGGAACCTCCCCAAGAGACCCAGTACTTC.

The chain carries TRBV15 and TRBJ2-2; 10 bases agree with TRBD2. Germline V gives CDR1 LNHNV, CDR2 YYDKDF (reference sequence). The CDR3 runs to 16 residues. With V trimmed by 4 bases and J by 1 base, 3 bases remained unmatched. The CDR3 DNA reads as TGTGCCACCAGCACAGTAGCGGGAGGGAACACCGGGGAGCTGTTTTTT. This encodes CATSTVAGGNTGELFF.

The chain is built from TRBV2 and TRBJ2-7; 7 bases align to TRBD1. This CDR3 contains 15 residues. CDR1 is SNHLY and CDR2 is FYNNEI in the germline V gene. J was trimmed by 4 bases and V by 6 bases; bases with no gene match: 12. The CDR3 nucleotides read TGTGCCAGCAGCGGTACAGGGGATGGGCCTTACGAGCAGTACTTC. Its translation: CASSGTGDGPYEQYF.

The V and J genes are TRBV9 and TRBJ2-7; 11 bases map to TRBD2. The CDR3 contains 17 residues. V shed 0 bases, J shed 1 base, and the junction held 6 bases outside the gene matches. Germline V gene lookup returns CDR1 SGDLS and CDR2 YYNGEE. DNA for the CDR3: TGTGCCAGCAGCGTAGGATCCGGGACTAGCGGATCCTACGAGCAGTACTTC. As protein: CASSVGSGTSGSYEQYF. Using reference TRBV9 and TRBJ2-7 for the parts outside the CDR3, the full variable domain is DSGVTQTPKHLITATGQRVTLRCSPRSGDLSVYWYQQSLDQGLQFLIQYYNGEERAKGNILERFSAQQFPDLHSELNLSSLELGDSALYFCASSVGSGTSGSYEQYFGPGTRLTVT.

The chain links TRBV29-1 to TRBJ2-7, with D possibly TRBD2 on 6 matching bases. The V and J ends lost 4 bases and 2 bases respectively, with 12 bases between them. This CDR3 has 13 residues. Germline loops: CDR1 SQVTM, CDR2 ANQGSEA. The CDR3 sequence is CSVGGGATYEQYF. CDR3 nucleotides: TGCAGCGTTGGGGGCGGGGCGACCTACGAGCAGTACTTC.

This chain uses TRBV5-1 with TRBJ2-7; D remains unclear. The germline CDR1 and CDR2 sequences are SGHRS and YFSETQ. The CDR3 sequence is 14 residues long. V lost 4 bases to trimming and J lost 0 bases, with 11 bases between them. Here the CDR3 reads CASSSDPGSYEQYF. CDR3 DNA: TGCGCCAGCAGCAGCGACCCCGGCTCCTACGAGCAGTACTTC.

This chain uses TRBV28 with TRBJ2-2; D is perhaps TRBD2 (5 bases). V lost 7 bases and J lost 5, with 14 bases in between. The CDR3 has 14 amino acids. Germline V gene sequence: CDR1 MDHEN, CDR2 SYDVKM. CDR3 region: CASITGVGTGELFF. In DNA form, the CDR3 reads TGTGCCAGCATAACCGGGGTCGGAACCGGGGAGCTGTTTTTT. The full variable domain, its missing parts supplied by reference TRBV28 and TRBJ2-2, is DVKVTQSSRYLVKRTGEKVFLECVQDMDHENMFWYRQDPGLGLRLIYFSYDVKMKEKGDIPEGYSVSREKKERFSLILESASTNQTSMYLCASITGVGTGELFFGEGSRLTVL.

This sequence joins TRBV5-1 and TRBJ2-7; 11 nucleotides match TRBD2. The J segment lost 3 bases and the V segment lost 5 bases, leaving 4 bases of the junction unmatched. Germline V gives CDR1 SGHRS, CDR2 YFSETQ. This CDR3 has 14 residues. The CDR3 region is CASRGTSGLYEQYF. CDR3 sequence (DNA): TGCGCCAGCAGGGGGACTAGCGGACTCTACGAGCAGTACTTC. Using reference TRBV5-1 and TRBJ2-7 for the parts outside the CDR3, the full variable domain is KAGVTQTPRYLIKTRGQQVTLSCSPISGHRSVSWYQQTPGQGLQFLFEYFSETQRNKGNFPGRFSGRQFSNSRSEMNVSTLELGDSALYLCASRGTSGLYEQYFGPGTRLTVT.

The table lists this clone with a count of one. V gene TRBV29-1 combines with J gene TRBJ2-7; D not certain. CDR1 SQVTM and CDR2 ANQGSEA come from the germline V gene. CDR3 length: 11 amino acids. Trimming removed 2 bases at V and 8 bases at J, with 10 bases between. The CDR3 here is CSVEWALQQYF. The CDR3 coding sequence is TGCAGCGTTGAATGGGCTCTCCAGCAGTACTTC.

J is TRBJ2-7 and V is TRBV19; TRBD1 matches at 7 bases. CDR1 is LNHDA and CDR2 is SQIVND in the germline V gene (reference sequence). The ends lost 4 bases at V and 10 bases at J; junction bases unmatched: 7. CDR3 length: 12 residues. The CDR3 coding sequence is TGTGCCAGTAGTACTACAGGGGACCCCCAGTACTTC. Protein sequence: CASSTTGDPQYF.

The V and J genes are TRBV28 and TRBJ1-4, with TRBD1 matching 10 bases. The CDR3 is made up of 16 amino acids. V shed 5 bases, J shed 6 bases, and the junction held 9 bases outside the gene matches. In germline, CDR1 is MDHEN, CDR2 SYDVKM. The CDR3: CASSTPGQGVDEKLFF. For the CDR3, the DNA is TGTGCCAGCAGTACTCCTGGACAGGGGGTGGATGAAAAACTGTTTTTT. Full variable domain (outside the CDR3, taken from reference TRBV28 and TRBJ1-4): DVKVTQSSRYLVKRTGEKVFLECVQDMDHENMFWYRQDPGLGLRLIYFSYDVKMKEKGDIPEGYSVSREKKERFSLILESASTNQTSMYLCASSTPGQGVDEKLFFGSGTQLSVL.

The V call is TRBV12-5, the J call TRBJ2-5, with 7 positions matching TRBD2. This CDR3 has 14 residues. The V segment lost 3 bases and the J segment 9 bases; nucleotides outside the gene matches: 10. Germline-derived CDR1 and CDR2 are LGHNT and FRNRAP. This CDR3 reads CASGFDLADAAQYF. The CDR3 coding sequence is TGTGCTAGTGGTTTTGACCTAGCGGATGCGGCCCAGTACTTC.

V usage is TRBV7-8 and J usage is TRBJ2-5, with a tentative D call TRBD2 (5 bases). V was shortened by 3 bases and J by 4 bases, with 18 bases between the two germline ends. This CDR3 comprises 16 residues. Germline V CDR1 and CDR2: SGHVS, FQNEAQ. CDR3 coding DNA: TGTGCCAGCAGCTTGTCATCCATTACTAGGCGAGAGACCCAGTACTTC. This gives the protein CASSLSSITRRETQYF. Full variable domain (rest looked up from reference TRBV7-8 and TRBJ2-5): GAGVSQSPRYKVAKRGQDVALRCDPISGHVSLFWYQQALGQGPEFLTYFQNEAQLDKSGLPSDRFFAERPEGSVSTLKIQRTQQEDSAVYLCASSLSSITRRETQYFGPGTRLLVL.

The J gene is TRBJ2-1, the V gene TRBV7-6, with D possibly TRBD2 on 6 matching bases. The CDR3 consists of 13 residues. Germline V lookup: CDR1 SGHVS, CDR2 FNYEAQ. The V end lost 1 base, the J end lost 6 bases, and 7 bases lay between the germline ends. The CDR3 reads CASSLGTINEQFF. The CDR3 DNA follows: TGTGCCAGCAGCTTAGGGACTATCAATGAGCAGTTCTTC.